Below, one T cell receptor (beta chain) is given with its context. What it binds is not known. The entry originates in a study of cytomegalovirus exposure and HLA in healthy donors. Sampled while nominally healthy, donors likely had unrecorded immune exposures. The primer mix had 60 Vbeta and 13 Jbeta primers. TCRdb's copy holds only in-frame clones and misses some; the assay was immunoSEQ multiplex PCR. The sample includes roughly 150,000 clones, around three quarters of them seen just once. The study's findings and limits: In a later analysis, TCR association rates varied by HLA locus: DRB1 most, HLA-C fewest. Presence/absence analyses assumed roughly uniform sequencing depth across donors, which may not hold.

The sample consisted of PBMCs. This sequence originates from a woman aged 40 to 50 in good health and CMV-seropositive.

Written as DNA, the CDR3 is TGTGCCAGCTCACCACGCGCCAGGGTGGAAGAGACCCAGTACTTC. Translated: CASSPRARVEETQYF. The V call is TRBV18, the J call TRBJ2-5; possibly TRBD1 for D (5 bases). The ends were cut back, 1 base at V and 3 bases at J, with 12 bases in the middle. Germline V gene data show CDR1 as KGHSH and CDR2 as LQKENI. This CDR3 region has 15 residues.